This is a list of T cell receptor beta chains from one sample in a study of cytomegalovirus exposure and HLA in healthy donors. Profiling relied on immunoSEQ multiplex PCR, and the TCRdb table lists in-frame clones only, not all of them. The sample has about 270,000 clones; 86% are singletons. Input material: PBMCs. All receptors come from a man aged 40-55 years in good health and CMV-seropositive. The conserved cysteine and the conserved F or W are not part of the CDR3 here. Each record gives: CDR3 length, V gene, J gene, D gene, CDR3 protein. A D gene is named only where the DNA matches it firmly.

13	TRBV6-6	TRBJ1-1	NA	ASSYSGLRNTEAF
13	TRBV5-6	TRBJ1-1	NA	ASSLEEYPRAEAF
12	TRBV18	TRBJ2-7	TRBD1	ASSPRDRGYEQY
14	TRBV11-2	TRBJ2-3	TRBD2	ASSLYGTSGTDTQY
13	TRBV5-6	TRBJ1-5	TRBD1	ASSSGTDSNQPQH
11	TRBV28	TRBJ1-4	NA	ASSSGGQGKLF
12	TRBV2	TRBJ1-2	TRBD1	ASTQGGTGDGYT
12	TRBV6-1	TRBJ2-7	TRBD1	ASRAGQGVYEQY
12	TRBV5-1	TRBJ2-7	TRBD2	ASRPSGSPYEQY
14	TRBV7-8	TRBJ1-1	TRBD1	ASSLAVPGQGAEAF
13	TRBV2	TRBJ2-3	TRBD1	ASRYGTGGTDTQY
12	TRBV11-2	TRBJ1-2	NA	ASSQGAGSYGYT
15	TRBV11-2	TRBJ2-3	TRBD2	ASSLGLAGEGTDTQY
13	TRBV15	TRBJ1-5	NA	ATSRDPQGWQPQH
12	TRBV7-9	TRBJ1-1	NA	ASSLAGSYTEAF
13	TRBV7-9	TRBJ2-3	TRBD2	ASSLDLAGVDTQY
13	TRBV5-4	TRBJ2-7	NA	ASSWGDGGAYEQY
13	TRBV13	TRBJ1-2	TRBD1	ASSLGDRGLHGYT
14	TRBV11-3	TRBJ2-1	NA	ASSFGRGGSYNEQF
12	TRBV25-1	TRBJ1-1	NA	ASNSGVMNTEAF
14	TRBV10-3	TRBJ2-7	TRBD1	AISETRTGGSYEQY
13	TRBV11-1	TRBJ1-2	TRBD1	ASSLNRGSNYGYT
11	TRBV14	TRBJ1-2	NA	ASSQGQTYGYT
10	TRBV2	TRBJ1-2	TRBD1	ASSRDSNGYT
20	TRBV23-1	TRBJ2-2	TRBD2	ASSQSPLAGVPSCADTGELF
10	TRBV5-1	TRBJ2-5	NA	ASSFSFETQY
12	TRBV28	TRBJ2-7	TRBD1	ASSSGTGEGEQY
12	TRBV5-1	TRBJ2-1	NA	ASSLGLLGNEQF
13	TRBV15	TRBJ2-1	TRBD2	ATSRASGAYNEQF
13	TRBV7-9	TRBJ1-4	NA	ASSAWTATNEKLF
12	TRBV6-6	TRBJ1-5	TRBD1	ASSLSGGLQPQH
13	TRBV11-1	TRBJ2-1	TRBD2	ASSPGTSSSNEQF
12	TRBV7-9	TRBJ1-1	NA	ASSLDPGMTEAF
12	TRBV6-5	TRBJ2-2	TRBD2	AAKAGTGTGELF
14	TRBV19	TRBJ2-2	TRBD1	ASSRVGTGIVGELF
12	TRBV7-9	TRBJ1-1	NA	ASSLLDEDTEAF
12	TRBV2	TRBJ2-1	TRBD2	ASTPGGNYNEQF
11	TRBV18	TRBJ1-1	NA	ASSRTENTEAF
11	TRBV28	NA	NA	ASSLAFGYEQY
14	TRBV4-3	TRBJ2-1	TRBD2	ASSQDRLAGENEQF
13	TRBV6-5	TRBJ2-2	TRBD1	ASSRWTGGFGELF
12	TRBV27	TRBJ1-3	NA	ASSLSGDGYTIY
10	TRBV7-9	TRBJ2-1	TRBD1	SSSWTGNEQF
13	TRBV6-6	TRBJ1-5	NA	ASRDNAGMHQPQH
18	TRBV7-7	TRBJ2-1	TRBD2	ASSLAVLAGGRGRYNEQF
13	TRBV27	TRBJ2-5	TRBD2	ASSPLREIQETQY
16	TRBV4-1	TRBJ1-4	NA	ASSQGFPPFATNEKLF
13	TRBV10-3	TRBJ1-5	TRBD1	AISKTGEADQPQH
13	TRBV11-2	TRBJ2-7	TRBD1	ASAATGESPHEQY
11	TRBV4-3	TRBJ2-1	NA	ASSQDSLGEQF
10	TRBV5-6	TRBJ1-2	TRBD1	ASSPSGGGYT
15	TRBV4-3	TRBJ2-7	TRBD2	ASSQAGLSSGSYEQY
14	TRBV4-3	TRBJ2-7	NA	ASSQDSGVFSYEQY
11	TRBV30	TRBJ1-1	TRBD1	AWSVTGGTEAF
11	TRBV27	TRBJ1-1	NA	ASSLSKNTEAF